Below, 26 T cell receptor beta chains from the same sample are listed, as sequenced in a study of T cells in narcolepsy. Profiling relied on immunoSEQ multiplex PCR, and the TCRdb table lists in-frame clones only, not all of them. The sample lists about 43,000 clones; around 88% were seen once. Material: CD45RA- memory CD4+ T cells from PBMCs. These receptors all come from a human donor with narcolepsy.

V is TRBV1 and J is TRBJ2-5; TRBD1 is the table's D call and was not checked against the DNA. TRBV1 is noted as a pseudogene. The CDR3 spans 14 residues. CDR3 nucleotides: TGCACCAGCAGCTTTGCACAGGGTGAGTTGGACCAGTACTTC. This gives the protein CTSSFAQGELDQYF.

The genes are TRBV5-1 and TRBJ2-2; 9 nucleotides align to TRBD1. With V trimmed by 4 bases and J by 4 bases, 8 bases remained unmatched. The CDR3 totals 16 residues. CDR1 and CDR2 from the germline V gene are SGHRS and YFSETQ. CDR3 residues: CASSTAGTGSTGELFF. The CDR3 nucleotides read TGCGCCAGCAGCACAGCCGGGACAGGGAGCACCGGGGAGCTGTTTTTT.

The CDR3 sequence is CASIPGVSNTEAFF. The CDR3 bases are TGTGCCAGCATACCAGGGGTTTCGAACACTGAAGCTTTCTTT. The chain employs TRBV6-1 and TRBJ1-1, with TRBD1 as a possible D gene (6 bases). CDR3 length: 14 residues. Trimming shortened V by 7 bases and J by 1 base, and 13 bases separated the two germline ends. The germline V gene has CDR1 MNHNS and CDR2 SASEGT.

The chain employs TRBV5-1 and TRBJ2-3; D not resolved. The germline CDR1 and CDR2 sequences are SGHRS and YFSETQ. The germline V and J ends were trimmed by 0 bases and 0 bases, with 5 bases remaining between them. CDR3 length: 14 amino acids. The CDR3 DNA is TGCGCCAGCAGCTTGGGTACTAGCACAGATACGCAGTATTTT. It yields the protein CASSLGTSTDTQYF.

This chain uses TRBV7-2 with TRBJ1-5, with D unclear. CDR1 is SGHTA, CDR2 FQGNSA, per germline. The CDR3 has 15 residues. V lost 5 bases and J 2 bases, leaving 13 bases between the germline ends. This chain's CDR3 is CASSVTALGNQPQHF. The CDR3 bases are TGTGCCAGCAGCGTCACAGCTCTGGGCAATCAGCCCCAGCATTTT.

Written as DNA, the CDR3 is TGTGCCAGTAGTGCCTTACAGGGGGGCTACTATGGCTACACCTTC. It specifies CASSALQGGYYGYTF. The V gene is TRBV19, the J gene TRBJ1-2; the match to TRBD1 covers 8 bases. V lost 5 bases and J lost 3; bases outside the gene matches: 8. The CDR3 runs to 15 residues. CDR1 LNHDA and CDR2 SQIVND come from the germline V gene (reference sequence). The variable domain in full, completed from reference TRBV19 and TRBJ1-2, reads DGGITQSPKYLFRKEGQNVTLSCEQNLNHDAMYWYRQDPGQGLRLIYYSQIVNDFQKGDIAEGYSVSREKKESFPLTVTSAQKNPTAFYLCASSALQGGYYGYTFGSGTRLTVV.

The genes are TRBV25-1 and TRBJ1-5; D perhaps matches TRBD1 (5 bases). CDR1 MGHDK and CDR2 SYGVNS come from the germline V gene. V was pared by 5 bases and J by 3 bases, with 8 bases between. The CDR3 runs to 13 residues. CDR3 amino acids: CASSLGTNQPQHF. The CDR3, as DNA: TGTGCCAGCAGTCTAGGGACCAATCAGCCCCAGCATTTT.

The chain couples TRBV5-1 to TRBJ1-1, with 12 bases identical to TRBD1. This CDR3 has 17 amino acids. CDR1 and CDR2 (germline): SGHRS, YFSETQ. J gave up 0 bases and V 0 bases, and 3 bases lay outside the gene matches. CDR3 sequence: CASSLGGTGGMNTEAFF. DNA of the CDR3: TGCGCCAGCAGCTTGGGCGGGACAGGGGGCATGAACACTGAAGCTTTCTTT.

The chain joins TRBV7-3 to TRBJ1-1, with D hard to call. The germline CDR1 and CDR2 sequences are SGHTA and FQGTGA. V was cut by 6 bases and J by 4 bases, with 12 bases left in between. The CDR3 length is 13 residues. The CDR3 nucleotides are TGTGCCAGCAGTCCCGGGGTATCCACTGAAGCTTTCTTT. Amino acids: CASSPGVSTEAFF. Supplemented by reference TRBV7-3 and TRBJ1-1, the full variable domain reads GAGVSQTPSNKVTEKGKYVELRCDPISGHTALYWYRQSLGQGPEFLIYFQGTGAADDSGLPNDRFFAVRPEGSVSTLKIQRTERGDSAVYLCASSPGVSTEAFFGQGTRLTVV.

The chain carries TRBV11-1 and TRBJ2-5; D could derive from TRBD1 or TRBD2 (5 bases each). Germline-derived CDR1 and CDR2 are SGHAT and FQDESV (reference sequence). The CDR3 contains 14 residues. V lost 5 bases, J lost 2 bases, and 12 bases lay in between. CDR3 amino acids: CASSGQGDQETQYF. The CDR3 nucleotides are TGTGCCAGCAGCGGGCAGGGAGATCAAGAGACCCAGTACTTC.

The chain employs TRBV6-6 and TRBJ2-3; D is unresolved. V lost 6 bases, J lost 1 base, and 14 bases lay in between. CDR1 and CDR2 (germline): MNHNY, SVGAGI (reference sequence). This CDR3 comprises 15 residues. This CDR3 reads CASSQTFGGTDTQYF. CDR3 sequence (DNA): TGTGCCAGCAGCCAGACGTTTGGCGGCACAGATACGCAGTATTTT.

The chain has TRBV19 and TRBJ1-6; no clear D. The V end was cut by 8 bases, the J end by 3 bases, with 11 bases between. The CDR3 covers 14 residues. Germline V lookup: CDR1 LNHDA, CDR2 SQIVND (reference sequence). CDR3 DNA: TGTGCCAGTTCAGGAAATTACTATAATTCACCCCTCCACTTT. Its translation: CASSGNYYNSPLHF.

This clone appeared a single time. CDR3 region: CASSGSGVGYTF. The CDR3 nucleotides are TGTGCCAGCAGTGGATCTGGGGTAGGCTACACCTTC. The chain uses TRBV2 and TRBJ1-2; no clear D. V was trimmed by 4 bases and J by 8 bases, leaving 11 bases between them. Germline values: CDR1 SNHLY, CDR2 FYNNEI. This CDR3 is 12 amino acids long.

The rearrangement links TRBV6-5 to TRBJ1-2; no clear D. The CDR3 is 12 residues long. Deletions cut 4 bases from V and 3 bases from J, with 6 bases between. Germline CDR1 and CDR2: MNHEY and SVGAGI. The CDR3 DNA reads as TGTGCCAGCAGTTCGCTGGACTATGGCTACACCTTC. It encodes CASSSLDYGYTF.

The rearrangement links TRBV7-3 to TRBJ2-1; TRBD2 aligns across 8 bases. Germline values: CDR1 SGHTA, CDR2 FQGTGA. The length of the CDR3 is 18 residues. V lost 0 bases and J lost 6; bases outside the gene matches: 13. This CDR3 is CASSLTGWGTSRTNEQFF. CDR3 DNA sequence: TGTGCCAGCAGCTTAACGGGGTGGGGGACTAGTAGGACCAATGAGCAGTTCTTC.

CDR3 region: CATVRDGGYVNTEAFF. The CDR3 DNA is TGTGCCACCGTCAGGGACGGGGGGTATGTGAACACTGAAGCTTTCTTT. The chain is built from TRBV5-5 and TRBJ1-1; the D gene is possibly TRBD1 (5 bases). Per germline, CDR1 SGHKS and CDR2 YYEKEE (reference sequence). V was pared by 9 bases and J by 0 bases, with 21 bases between. The CDR3 extends over 16 amino acids. The full variable domain, in which reference TRBV5-5 and TRBJ1-1 provide the parts outside the CDR3, is DAGVTQSPTHLIKTRGQQVTLRCSPISGHKSVSWYQQVLGQGPQFIFQYYEKEERGRGNFPDRFSARQFPNYSSELNVNALLLGDSALYLCATVRDGGYVNTEAFFGQGTRLTVV.

DNA of the CDR3: TGTGCCAGCAGCTTAGAGGCGGGAGCCCACAATGAGCAGTTCTTC. As protein: CASSLEAGAHNEQFF. V and J are TRBV11-2 and TRBJ2-7, with 7 bases lining up with TRBD2. TRBJ2-1 explains the end of the DNA better; the J call may be wrong. Germline V gene data show CDR1 as SGHAT and CDR2 as FQNNGV. This CDR3 region has 15 residues.

The chain combines TRBV7-9 with TRBJ2-7; TRBD2 matches at 9 bases. With V trimmed by 5 bases and J by 1 base, 12 bases remained unmatched. The length of the CDR3 is 17 residues. Germline CDR1 SEHNR, CDR2 FQNEAQ (reference sequence). The CDR3 spells CASSHLGGGLASYEQYF. CDR3 nucleotides: TGTGCCAGCAGCCACCTCGGCGGAGGACTAGCGTCCTACGAGCAGTACTTC.

The chain uses TRBV13 and TRBJ1-1; D not resolved. The CDR3 runs to 13 residues. Germline CDR1 reads PRHDT; CDR2 reads FYEKMQ (reference sequence). Trimming took 6 bases from V and 4 from J, leaving 12 bases between them. CDR3 in DNA: TGTGCCAGCAGTTTGATAGGCGGCACTGAAGCTTTCTTT. This gives the protein CASSLIGGTEAFF.

The chain employs TRBV29-1 and TRBJ2-7; the match to TRBD2 covers 10 bases. V trimming: 7 bases; J trimming: 5 bases; junction bases outside the gene matches: 8. The CDR3 extends over 13 amino acids. Germline-derived CDR1 and CDR2 are SQVTM and ANQGSEA. The CDR3 sequence is CSAVAGGRDEQYF. The CDR3 DNA sequence: TGCAGCGCCGTAGCGGGAGGTCGGGACGAGCAGTACTTC.

The gene calls are TRBV6-6 and TRBJ1-5; 9 bases agree with TRBD1. The V segment lost 6 bases and the J segment 7 bases; nucleotides outside the gene matches: 7. The CDR3 has 14 amino acids. In germline, CDR1 is MNHNY, CDR2 SVGAGI (reference sequence). Here the CDR3 DNA reads TGTGCCAGCAGCTCCGGGACAGGGATGCAGCCCCAGCATTTT. This translates into CASSSGTGMQPQHF.

The rearrangement links TRBV7-3 to TRBJ2-3; D gene uncertain. Per germline, CDR1 SGHTA and CDR2 FQGTGA. V dropped 3 bases and J dropped 1 base, with 8 bases sitting between them. The CDR3 has 14 residues. The CDR3 nucleotides are TGTGCCAGCAGCTTGGGCGGACGCACAGATACGCAGTATTTT. Amino acids: CASSLGGRTDTQYF.

This chain uses TRBV5-4 with TRBJ2-5; D is unresolved. CDR1 is SGHNT and CDR2 is YYREEE in the germline V gene (reference sequence). Between the trimmed V and J ends, which lost 2 bases and 5 bases, there was a span of 10 bases. The CDR3 has 13 amino acids. The CDR3 DNA is TGTGCCAGCAGCTTTCTCCAGGTGGAGACCCAGTACTTC. Residues: CASSFLQVETQYF. The full variable domain, in which reference TRBV5-4 and TRBJ2-5 provide the parts outside the CDR3, is ETGVTQSPTHLIKTRGQQVTLRCSSQSGHNTVSWYQQALGQGPQFIFQYYREEENGRGNFPPRFSGLQFPNYSSELNVNALELDDSALYLCASSFLQVETQYFGPGTRLLVL.

J is TRBJ2-7 and V is TRBV5-1; no firm D call. Trimming cost V 0 bases and J 0 bases, with 7 bases left between them. Per the germline V gene, CDR1 is SGHRS and CDR2 is YFSETQ. The CDR3 has 14 residues. The CDR3 spells CASSLETFSYEQYF. The CDR3 DNA reads as TGCGCCAGCAGCTTGGAGACGTTCTCCTACGAGCAGTACTTC.

The rearrangement links TRBV30 to TRBJ2-1; no firm D call. The germline gives CDR1 GTSNPN, CDR2 SVGIG (reference sequence). This CDR3 comprises 11 residues. V lost 3 bases and J lost 9, with 9 bases in between. In DNA, the CDR3 is TGTGCCTGGAGAAGGTCCGTTGAGCAGTTCTTC. Encoded protein: CAWRRSVEQFF. The full variable domain, with the rest looked up from reference TRBV30 and TRBJ2-1, is SQTIHQWPATLVQPVGSPLSLECTVEGTSNPNLYWYRQAAGRGLQLLFYSVGIGQISSEVPQNLSASRPQDRQFILSSKKLLLSDSGFYLCAWRRSVEQFFGPGTRLTVL.

This clone has just one count. The chain carries TRBV2 and TRBJ1-2; no definite D call. Trimming left V 2 bases short and J 5 bases short, with 9 bases between. In germline, CDR1 is SNHLY, CDR2 FYNNEI. The CDR3 is made up of 13 amino acids. CDR3 nucleotides: TGTGCCAGCAGTGAAAGGCAGAGTTATGGCTACACCTTC. Protein product: CASSERQSYGYTF.